This T cell receptor beta chain was sequenced during a study of blood T cell repertoires in COVID-19. As for the study in general: From the United States, Italy and Spain came samples of acute and convalescent COVID-19. Nucleic acid was either cDNA or gDNA, and it came from T cells, B-cell-depleted T cells, or PBMCs.

Original data processing: Estimation of nucleated cell counts was performed using reference gene primer amplification. The repertoire was sequenced with immunoSEQ multiplex PCR; TCRdb's copy has only in-frame clones and lacks some. The V and J calls and clone size are taken from that table; D and trimming were inferred from the DNA. This repertoire shows more than 75,000 clones, 65% to 90% found once; its top ten account for 16%. This clone was seen a single time. Trimming shortened V by 4 bases and J by 4 bases, and 9 bases separated the two germline ends. Germline assignment: CDR1 SGDLS and CDR2 YYNGEE. This CDR3 is built from 13 residues.

The sequenced material came from peripheral blood. This TCR was sampled from a woman over 75 with active or convalescent COVID-19. This chain joins TRBV9 and TRBJ1-3, with unresolved D. In DNA, the CDR3 is TGTGCCAGCAGCCTCGTAGCAGGAAACACCATATATTTT. Translation: CASSLVAGNTIYF.